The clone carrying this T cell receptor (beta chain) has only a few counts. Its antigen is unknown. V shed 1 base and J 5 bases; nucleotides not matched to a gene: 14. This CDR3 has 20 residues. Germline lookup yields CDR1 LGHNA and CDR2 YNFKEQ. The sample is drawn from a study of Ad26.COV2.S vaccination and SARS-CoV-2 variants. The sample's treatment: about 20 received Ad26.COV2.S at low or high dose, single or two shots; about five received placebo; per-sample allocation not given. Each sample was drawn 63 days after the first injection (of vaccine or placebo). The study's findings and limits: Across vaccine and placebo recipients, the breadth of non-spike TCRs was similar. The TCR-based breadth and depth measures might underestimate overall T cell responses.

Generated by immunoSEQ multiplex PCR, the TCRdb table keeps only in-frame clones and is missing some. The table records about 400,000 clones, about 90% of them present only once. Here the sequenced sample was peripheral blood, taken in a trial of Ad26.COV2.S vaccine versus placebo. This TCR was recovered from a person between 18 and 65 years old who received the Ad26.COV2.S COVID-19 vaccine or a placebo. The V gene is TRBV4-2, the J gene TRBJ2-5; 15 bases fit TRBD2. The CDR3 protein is CASSQVGLGLAGGADETQYF. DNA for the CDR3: TGTGCCAGCAGCCAAGTTGGACTTGGACTAGCGGGGGGGGCAGATGAGACCCAGTACTTC.